These 19 T cell receptor beta chains came from one sample sequenced in a study of blood T cells in healthy people across ages. Alongside a J-beta primer mix, a sample-barcoded 5' primer served in a second PCR lasting roughly 7 to 11 cycles. TCRdb ran MiXCR on the 5' RACE reads and lists one entry per CDR3 protein. Seen here are fewer than 1.5 million distinct CDR3 sequences, around 42% observed once, and the top ten hold 7.9%. The sample comprised blood. The receptors stem from a woman in her late teens or twenties in good health.

This clonotype was observed a few times. This chain uses TRBV2 with TRBJ1-2; D possibly corresponds to TRBD1 (6 bases). The CDR3 runs to 13 residues. Trimming took off 10 bases at V and 8 bases at J, with 20 bases between the two ends. Germline V CDR1 and CDR2: SNHLY, FYNNEI. CDR3 residues: CATEGEGTGGYTF. CDR3 coding DNA: TGTGCCACCGAGGGGGAAGGGACGGGCGGCTACACCTTC.

This clonotype has ten or more counts. The chain has TRBV28 and TRBJ1-2, with D hard to call. Per the germline V gene, CDR1 is MDHEN and CDR2 is SYDVKM. The CDR3 length is 15 residues. V dropped 7 bases and J dropped 1 base, with 16 bases sitting between them. The CDR3 DNA sequence: TGTGCCAGCATGACGGGGTCGGGAAATAACTATGGCTACACCTTC. It yields the protein CASMTGSGNNYGYTF.

This chain connects TRBV28 to TRBJ2-2; 8 bases are a match to TRBD1. V was pared by 5 bases and J by 6 bases, with 23 bases of the junction left unmatched. Germline loops: CDR1 MDHEN, CDR2 SYDVKM. This CDR3 is built from 20 residues. This chain's CDR3 is CASSPTGHWTGIWVSGELFF. As DNA, the CDR3 is TGTGCCAGCAGTCCCACCGGCCACTGGACAGGGATTTGGGTTTCCGGGGAGCTGTTTTTT. Combining the CDR3 with reference TRBV28 and TRBJ2-2 gives the whole variable domain DVKVTQSSRYLVKRTGEKVFLECVQDMDHENMFWYRQDPGLGLRLIYFSYDVKMKEKGDIPEGYSVSREKKERFSLILESASTNQTSMYLCASSPTGHWTGIWVSGELFFGEGSRLTVL.

This chain connects TRBV5-4 to TRBJ2-5; D is possibly TRBD2 (5 bases). This CDR3 has 12 residues. Germline CDR1 SGHNT, CDR2 YYREEE (reference sequence). Deletions cut 4 bases from V and 11 bases from J, with 15 bases between. The DNA of the CDR3 is TGTGCCAGCAGCGCCTCGGGTGGGGAGCAGTACTTC. Translating gives CASSASGGEQYF.

This clonotype was observed once. The gene calls are TRBV5-1 and TRBJ2-1; no definite D call. The CDR3 contains 14 residues. Germline values: CDR1 SGHRS, CDR2 YFSETQ. V gave up 7 bases and J gave up 1 base, with 12 bases separating them. DNA for the CDR3: TGCGCCAGCGGCCTGGTGGGGTCCTACAATGAGCAGTTCTTC. This translates into CASGLVGSYNEQFF.

About this clonotype: One end of the junction fails to match germline, which may point to a read error. In DNA form, the CDR3 reads TGTGCTAGCACCGTAGCGGGGGCCAACACCGGGGAGCTGTTTTTT. This encodes CASTVAGANTGELFF. V gene TRBV7-7 combines with J gene TRBJ2-2; TRBD2 aligns across 9 bases. Germline V gene data show CDR1 as SSHAT and CDR2 as FNYEAQ (reference sequence). The CDR3 has 15 amino acids.

The CDR3 protein is CSAKSDRGIAEQYF. DNA of the CDR3: TGCAGTGCTAAATCGGACAGGGGAATCGCCGAGCAGTACTTC. This rearrangement joins TRBV20-1 to TRBJ2-5; 9 nucleotides align to TRBD1. The J call may be incorrect, as the DNA end agrees better with TRBJ2-7. This CDR3 spans 14 amino acids. Germline V gene data show CDR1 as DFQATT and CDR2 as SNEGSKA (reference sequence).

The CDR3 sequence: CASSLTRANSPLHF. The CDR3, as DNA: TGTGCCAGCAGTTTGACACGCGCGAATTCACCCCTCCACTTT. The chain has TRBV28 and TRBJ1-6; D remains ambiguous. Trimming removed 3 bases from V and 7 bases from J, with 10 bases in between. Germline CDR1 reads MDHEN; CDR2 reads SYDVKM. There are 14 residues in the CDR3.

Ten or more counts support this clonotype. The genes are TRBV7-2 and TRBJ2-1, with unresolved D. Trimming left V 5 bases short and J 0 bases short, with 11 bases between. Germline lookup yields CDR1 SGHTA and CDR2 FQGNSA. This CDR3 contains 15 residues. CDR3 sequence (DNA): TGTGCCAGCAGCCGGACCGCTAGCTCCTACAATGAGCAGTTCTTC. It is translated as CASSRTASSYNEQFF.

The rearrangement joins TRBV3-1 to TRBJ1-1, with D uncertain. In germline, CDR1 is LGHDT, CDR2 YNNKEL (reference sequence). The CDR3 extends over 14 amino acids. V was trimmed by 1 base and J by 1 base, leaving 7 bases between them. CDR3 DNA: TGTGCCAGCAGCCAAGTCAATAAGAACACTGAAGCTTTCTTT. Residues: CASSQVNKNTEAFF. The full variable domain, its missing parts supplied by reference TRBV3-1 and TRBJ1-1, is DTAVSQTPKYLVTQMGNDKSIKCEQNLGHDTMYWYKQDSKKFLKIMFSYNNKELIINETVPNRFSPKSPDKAHLNLHINSLELGDSAVYFCASSQVNKNTEAFFGQGTRLTVV.

This chain joins TRBV20-1 and TRBJ1-2; D unclear. Germline CDR1 and CDR2: DFQATT and SNEGSKA (reference sequence). This CDR3 has 14 residues. V was cut by 0 bases and J by 4 bases, with 12 bases left in between. CDR3 region: CSARDTQELYGYTF. CDR3 DNA sequence: TGCAGTGCTAGAGATACGCAGGAGCTCTATGGCTACACCTTC.

The chain recombines TRBV6-5 with TRBJ2-2; 9 bases map to TRBD2. Germline CDR1 is MNHEY and CDR2 is SVGAGI. CDR3 size: 17 residues. The V segment lost 0 bases and the J segment 1 base; nucleotides outside the gene matches: 3. The chain's CDR3 is CASSYSHSGGNTGELFF. The CDR3 DNA reads as TGTGCCAGCAGTTACTCGCATAGCGGGGGGAACACCGGGGAGCTGTTTTTT.

CDR3 residues: CSAGDSQETQYF. The CDR3 nucleotides read TGCAGTGCTGGGGACAGCCAAGAGACCCAGTACTTC. The genes are TRBV20-1 and TRBJ2-5; 7 bases match TRBD1. After removal of 5 bases from V and 1 base from J, the junction contained 1 base not matched to a gene. The CDR3 totals 12 residues. Looked up from germline, CDR1 is DFQATT and CDR2 is SNEGSKA (reference sequence).

V usage is TRBV7-9 and J usage is TRBJ2-7; D unclear. Trimming cost V 1 base and J 3 bases, with 16 bases left between them. This CDR3 has 16 amino acids. Germline V gene lookup returns CDR1 SEHNR and CDR2 FQNEAQ (reference sequence). CDR3 protein: CASSLDVVDLLYEQYF. The CDR3 region has the DNA TGTGCCAGCAGCTTAGACGTGGTCGATCTTCTCTACGAGCAGTACTTC.

This clonotype was counted a few times. The chain is built from TRBV11-2 and TRBJ2-1, with a tentative D call TRBD2 (6 bases). Trimming took 1 base from V and 5 from J, leaving 24 bases between them. The CDR3 sequence is 19 residues long. Germline V gene sequence: CDR1 SGHAT, CDR2 FQNNGV. The CDR3 DNA reads TGTGCCAGCAGCTTAGGGAGTATCGGAGGCGGGACCAATAACAATGAGCAGTTCTTC. Protein product: CASSLGSIGGGTNNNEQFF.

On this clonotype itself: One end of the junction is discordant with germline, which a read error may explain. The gene calls are TRBV7-7 and TRBJ1-5; possibly TRBD1 for D (6 bases). The germline CDR1 and CDR2 sequences are SSHAT and FNYEAQ (reference sequence). The CDR3 loop spans 17 amino acids. CDR3 amino acids: CASSWEGIGTHDSPQHF. In DNA form, the CDR3 reads TGTGCTAGCAGCTGGGAGGGGATCGGGACACACGATTCACCCCAGCATTTT.

This clonotype was detected a few times. The V gene is TRBV18, the J gene TRBJ2-7; perhaps TRBD2 as D (5 bases). The CDR3 runs 17 residues. V dropped 2 bases and J dropped 2 bases, with 19 bases sitting between them. Looked up from germline, CDR1 is KGHSH and CDR2 is LQKENI. CDR3 sequence (DNA): TGTGCCAGCTCACCAACCGCCAGTAGCGCCACCACCTACGAGCAGTACTTC. This translates into CASSPTASSATTYEQYF.

This clonotype came up a few times. V usage is TRBV7-6 and J usage is TRBJ2-5; weak D call: TRBD2 (7 bases). Germline CDR1 and CDR2: SGHVS and FNYEAQ. The CDR3 contains 15 residues. Between the trimmed V and J ends, which lost 0 bases and 3 bases, there was a span of 11 bases. The CDR3 sequence is CASSLATGGKETQYF. The DNA for the CDR3 is TGTGCCAGCAGCTTAGCAACGGGGGGCAAAGAGACCCAGTACTTC. Full variable domain (rest looked up from reference TRBV7-6 and TRBJ2-5): GAGVSQSPRYKVTKRGQDVALRCDPISGHVSLYWYRQALGQGPEFLTYFNYEAQQDKSGLPNDRFSAERPEGSISTLTIQRTEQRDSAMYRCASSLATGGKETQYFGPGTRLLVL.

The chain employs TRBV2 and TRBJ1-6, with TRBD1 matching 9 bases. Germline loops: CDR1 SNHLY, CDR2 FYNNEI. With 6 bases clipped from V and 11 bases from J, the junction kept 8 bases outside the gene matches. This CDR3 spans 14 amino acids. The CDR3 sequence is CASRAGTGYAPLHF. The DNA of the CDR3 is TGTGCCAGCAGGGCCGGGACAGGGTACGCACCCCTCCACTTT. The full variable domain, completed using reference TRBV2 and TRBJ1-6, is EPEVTQTPSHQVTQMGQEVILRCVPISNHLYFYWYRQILGQKVEFLVSFYNNEISEKSEIFDDQFSVERPDGSNFTLKIRSTKLEDSAMYFCASRAGTGYAPLHFGNGTRLTVT.